Presented here are 23 T cell receptor beta chains from one specimen sequenced in a study of cytomegalovirus exposure and HLA in healthy donors. PCR involved 60 Vbeta and 13 Jbeta primers. TCRdb keeps only in-frame clones here, not all; method: immunoSEQ multiplex PCR. The data hold 110,000 to 150,000 clones, with about three quarters observed a single time. The sample taken for sequencing was PBMCs. These receptors were collected from a female donor in good health and CMV-seronegative.

The chain has TRBV10-3 and TRBJ2-1; the D gene is possibly TRBD2 (6 bases). There are 16 residues in the CDR3. The germline CDR1 and CDR2 sequences are ENHRY and SYGVKD. Between the trimmed V and J ends, which lost 3 bases and 8 bases, there was a span of 20 bases. CDR3 protein: CAISDVGSDVEDEQFF. As DNA, the CDR3 is TGTGCCATCAGTGATGTCGGGAGTGATGTGGAGGATGAGCAGTTCTTC.

The chain has TRBV5-1 and TRBJ2-7, with no clear D. V dropped 4 bases and J dropped 1 base, with 12 bases sitting between them. CDR1 and CDR2 (germline): SGHRS, YFSETQ. This CDR3 has 14 amino acids. The DNA of the CDR3 is TGCGCCAGCAGCGAATACAGTAATTCCTACGAGCAGTACTTC. The encoded protein is CASSEYSNSYEQYF.

The V call is TRBV2, the J call TRBJ2-1; TRBD2 matches 10 bases. V was pared by 6 bases and J by 6 bases, with 8 bases of the junction left unmatched. The CDR3 consists of 15 residues. From germline, CDR1 is SNHLY and CDR2 FYNNEI. The chain's CDR3 is CASRRTSGGINEQFF. In DNA form, the CDR3 reads TGTGCCAGCAGACGGACTAGCGGCGGTATCAATGAGCAGTTCTTC.

The V call is TRBV2, the J call TRBJ2-5; 7 positions match TRBD2. The CDR3 is 15 amino acids. V shed 4 bases, J shed 4 bases, and the junction held 9 bases outside the gene matches. Germline V gives CDR1 SNHLY, CDR2 FYNNEI. The CDR3 DNA is TGTGCCAGCAGTGTCGGCGGCAGGGAGGGAGAGACCCAGTACTTC. Amino acid sequence: CASSVGGREGETQYF.

The chain employs TRBV29-1 and TRBJ2-2; no clear D. The length of the CDR3 is 14 residues. V lost 4 bases to trimming and J lost 3 bases, with 12 bases between them. Germline V gene lookup returns CDR1 SQVTM and CDR2 ANQGSEA. CDR3 DNA: TGCAGCGTTGTGCTGGTCCGGGACACCGGGGAGCTGTTTTTT. Translation gives CSVVLVRDTGELFF.

The gene calls are TRBV29-1 and TRBJ2-3, with 9 nucleotides matching TRBD1. Losses at the gene ends were 2 bases for V and 5 bases for J; bases not matched to a gene: 8. The CDR3 length is 15 residues. Germline loops: CDR1 SQVTM, CDR2 ANQGSEA. The CDR3 nucleotides read TGCAGCGTTGAACTGGGGACAGGGTCTGGAGATACGCAGTATTTT. Protein sequence: CSVELGTGSGDTQYF.

V usage is TRBV11-2 and J usage is TRBJ2-7, with 10 bases aligning to TRBD1. V lost 5 bases, J lost 6 bases, and 13 bases stayed unmatched. CDR3 length: 16 residues. Germline V gives CDR1 SGHAT, CDR2 FQNNGV. This chain's CDR3 is CASSPTGGPGFREQYF. CDR3 coding DNA: TGTGCCAGCAGCCCGACAGGGGGCCCGGGATTTCGCGAGCAGTACTTC.

This chain joins TRBV5-1 and TRBJ2-7, with 10 bases lining up with TRBD1. Germline CDR1 and CDR2: SGHRS and YFSETQ. The length of the CDR3 is 15 residues. V was pared by 1 base and J by 5 bases, with 6 bases of the junction left unmatched. The CDR3 is CASSLPGQGIDEQYF. CDR3 nucleotide sequence: TGCGCCAGCAGCTTGCCGGGACAGGGGATCGACGAGCAGTACTTC. Complete variable domain (other parts from reference TRBV5-1 and TRBJ2-7): KAGVTQTPRYLIKTRGQQVTLSCSPISGHRSVSWYQQTPGQGLQFLFEYFSETQRNKGNFPGRFSGRQFSNSRSEMNVSTLELGDSALYLCASSLPGQGIDEQYFGPGTRLTVT.

The chain links TRBV7-3 to TRBJ1-4; D gene uncertain. This CDR3 region has 13 residues. Germline V CDR1 and CDR2: SGHTA, FQGTGA. V was pared by 4 bases and J by 0 bases, with 3 bases between. CDR3: CASSSATNEKLFF. The CDR3, as DNA: TGTGCCAGCAGCTCTGCAACTAATGAAAAACTGTTTTTT.

This clone was counted a few times. Here the CDR3 reads CASVGQFYGYTF. CDR3 in DNA: TGTGCCAGTGTAGGACAGTTCTATGGCTACACCTTC. J is TRBJ1-2 and V is TRBV7-9; the D gene is possibly TRBD1 (6 bases). CDR1 SEHNR and CDR2 FQNEAQ come from the germline V gene (reference sequence). This CDR3 spans 12 amino acids. V dropped 9 bases and J dropped 4 bases, with 12 bases sitting between them.

This clone came up a few times. The chain couples TRBV29-1 to TRBJ2-1, with TRBD2 identical over 7 bases. The V and J ends lost 6 bases and 3 bases, in that order; junction bases with no gene match: 14. This CDR3 spans 16 amino acids. Germline V gives CDR1 SQVTM, CDR2 ANQGSEA. CDR3 in DNA: TGCAGCGTCGACCAAGGGACTTCTAGCGGCTACAATGAGCAGTTCTTC. Amino acid sequence: CSVDQGTSSGYNEQFF.

The rearrangement uses TRBV30 and TRBJ1-1; the match to TRBD1 covers 7 bases. CDR1 and CDR2 from the germline V gene are GTSNPN and SVGIG (reference sequence). J gave up 5 bases and V 8 bases, and 8 bases lay outside the gene matches. The CDR3 is made up of 12 amino acids. Written as DNA, the CDR3 is TGTGCCCGCGGGCACAGGGGAACTGAAGCTTTCTTT. Translation gives CARGHRGTEAFF.

The rearrangement joins TRBV6-5 to TRBJ1-2; D may be TRBD1 (5 bases). Germline V gene sequence: CDR1 MNHEY, CDR2 SVGAGI. This CDR3 region has 15 residues. V lost 4 bases and J lost 4, with 16 bases in between. Here the CDR3 reads CASSSDTARIYGYTF. In DNA, the CDR3 is TGTGCCAGCAGTTCGGACACAGCCCGTATCTATGGCTACACCTTC.

This chain uses TRBV7-6 with TRBJ2-2; 7 nucleotides align to TRBD2. CDR3 length: 20 amino acids. J lost 6 bases, V lost 2 bases, and 21 bases had no gene match. The V gene's germline CDR1 is SGHVS and CDR2 FNYEAQ. CDR3 DNA sequence: TGTGCCAGCAGCTTACCGTCCAAGGGAGGGACCGGGAGGTTGGCCGGGGAGCTGTTTTTT. Encoded protein: CASSLPSKGGTGRLAGELFF.

This clone has more than one count but fewer than ten. V and J are TRBV13 and TRBJ1-6; D remains ambiguous. From germline, CDR1 is PRHDT and CDR2 FYEKMQ (reference sequence). The length of the CDR3 is 12 residues. The germline V and J ends were trimmed by 8 bases and 7 bases, with 9 bases remaining between them. The CDR3 DNA reads TGTGCCAGCCGGGAAGTGAATTCACCCCTCCACTTT. Residues: CASREVNSPLHF.

The chain is built from TRBV28 and TRBJ1-4; TRBD1 might be the D (6 bases). The V gene's germline CDR1 is MDHEN and CDR2 SYDVKM. The ends were cut back, 6 bases at V and 6 bases at J, with 14 bases in the middle. The CDR3 covers 14 residues. In DNA form, the CDR3 reads TGTGCCAGCAGCCTAACAGGGATAGATGAAAAACTGTTTTTT. Residues: CASSLTGIDEKLFF.

The V gene is TRBV11-3, the J gene TRBJ1-1, with D perhaps matching TRBD1 (5 bases). V was pared by 1 base and J by 0 bases, with 9 bases between. Germline V gives CDR1 SGHNT, CDR2 YENEEA. The CDR3 is 15 residues long. The DNA for the CDR3 is TGTGCCAGCAGCTTAGCGACAGAAATGAACACTGAAGCTTTCTTT. Protein product: CASSLATEMNTEAFF.

CDR3 protein: CASSQSTGNYGYTF. CDR3 nucleotide sequence: TGTGCCAGCAGCCAATCGACGGGGAACTATGGCTACACCTTC. The V call is TRBV7-2, the J call TRBJ1-2; D unclear. The CDR3 totals 14 residues. Germline CDR1 SGHTA, CDR2 FQGNSA. V was trimmed by 5 bases and J by 2 bases, leaving 12 bases between them.

There are a few counts of this clone. This chain connects TRBV20-1 to TRBJ1-1; a possible D gene is TRBD1 (5 bases). V gave up 4 bases and J gave up 10 bases, with 13 bases separating them. Germline CDR1 and CDR2: DFQATT and SNEGSKA (reference sequence). CDR3 size: 11 residues. In DNA, the CDR3 is TGCAGTGCTAACATAGGGGATTTAGCTTTCTTT. Residues: CSANIGDLAFF.

CDR3 coding DNA: TGTGCCATCAGTGAGACGGAGAACTCCTCGCCCCAGCATTTT. Translating it yields CAISETENSSPQHF. This sequence joins TRBV10-3 and TRBJ1-5; no definite D call. With 2 bases removed from V and 9 bases from J, the gap between germline ends came to 14 bases. Germline V CDR1 and CDR2: ENHRY, SYGVKD. The CDR3 loop spans 14 amino acids.

This clone was seen only once. The V call is TRBV2, the J call TRBJ2-2; weak D call: TRBD1 (6 bases). The CDR3 is made up of 16 amino acids. In germline, CDR1 is SNHLY, CDR2 FYNNEI. With 2 bases removed from V and 6 bases from J, the gap between germline ends came to 16 bases. CDR3 DNA: TGTGCCAGCAGTGAAAGGGGACACCCCCAACCCGGGGAGCTGTTTTTT. This encodes CASSERGHPQPGELFF.

The chain has TRBV14 and TRBJ1-1; D might be TRBD1 (5 bases). Trimming took 2 bases from V and 4 from J, leaving 8 bases between them. The CDR3 spans 13 residues. CDR1 and CDR2 from the germline V gene are SGHDN and FVKESK. The DNA of the CDR3 is TGTGCCAGCAGCCAATACAGGTCCACTGAAGCTTTCTTT. Its protein product is CASSQYRSTEAFF. Together with reference TRBV14 and TRBJ1-1, the CDR3 gives the full variable domain: EAGVTQFPSHSVIEKGQTVTLRCDPISGHDNLYWYRRVMGKEIKFLLHFVKESKQDESGMPNNRFLAERTGGTYSTLKVQPAELEDSGVYFCASSQYRSTEAFFGQGTRLTVV.

This clone turned up a few times. The chain recombines TRBV6-5 with TRBJ1-5; tentative D call: TRBD1 (5 bases). V lost 5 bases to trimming and J lost 4 bases, with 12 bases between them. Germline V CDR1 and CDR2: MNHEY, SVGAGI. CDR3 length: 14 residues. As DNA, the CDR3 is TGTGCCAGCAGTGGCAGGGATGGGAATCAGCCCCAGCATTTT. Its protein is CASSGRDGNQPQHF.